This T cell receptor beta chain appears in the sequencing data of a study of T cells after yellow fever vaccination. Overall study results and limits: Though it reached lower strength, the secondary response hit its peak faster, day 5 versus 15. At approximately 95% for CD4 and approximately 89% for CD8, most primary-vaccination clones showed up again after the booster.

There are many counts of this clonotype. Antigen specificity is unknown. The CDR3 covers 15 residues. Trimming at V came to 5 bases and at J to 2 bases, leaving 8 bases not matched to a gene. CDR1 SGHVS and CDR2 FNYEAQ come from the germline V gene. The study made its TCR cDNA through 5'RACE template switching. That step introduced a universal primer site along with UMIs. Using its own MiXCR run on the 5' RACE reads, TCRdb lists one record per CDR3 protein. The repertoire holds 250,000 to 350,000 distinct CDR3 sequences, with roughly 4.3% as singletons. The TCR comes from a man between 18 and 29 years old who received the YFV17D yellow fever vaccine. Specimen: PBMCs, collected 15 days after the yellow fever booster vaccination. This rearrangement joins TRBV7-6 to TRBJ2-5; 7 bases map to TRBD1. This chain's CDR3 is CASSLRQGFQETQYF. The CDR3 region has the DNA TGTGCCAGCAGCCTACGACAGGGATTTCAAGAGACCCAGTACTTC.